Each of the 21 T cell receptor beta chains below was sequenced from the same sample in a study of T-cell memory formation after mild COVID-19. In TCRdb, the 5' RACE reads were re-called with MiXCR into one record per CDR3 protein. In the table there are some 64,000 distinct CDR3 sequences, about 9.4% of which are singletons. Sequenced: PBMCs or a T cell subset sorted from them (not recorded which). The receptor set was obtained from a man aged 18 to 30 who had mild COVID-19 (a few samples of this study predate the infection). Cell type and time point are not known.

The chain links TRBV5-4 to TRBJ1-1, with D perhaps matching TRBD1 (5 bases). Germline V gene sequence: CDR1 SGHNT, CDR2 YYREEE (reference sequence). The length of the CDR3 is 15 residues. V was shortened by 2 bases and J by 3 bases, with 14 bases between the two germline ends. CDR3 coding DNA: TGTGCCAGCAGCTTCAAATCGGGGGGGGACACTGAAGCTTTCTTT. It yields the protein CASSFKSGGDTEAFF.

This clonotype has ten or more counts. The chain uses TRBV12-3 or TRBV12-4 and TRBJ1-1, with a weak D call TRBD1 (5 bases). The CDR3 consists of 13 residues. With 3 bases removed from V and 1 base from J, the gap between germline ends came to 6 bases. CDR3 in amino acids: CASSFDRNTEAFF. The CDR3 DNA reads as TGTGCCAGCAGTTTTGACAGGAACACTGAAGCTTTCTTT.

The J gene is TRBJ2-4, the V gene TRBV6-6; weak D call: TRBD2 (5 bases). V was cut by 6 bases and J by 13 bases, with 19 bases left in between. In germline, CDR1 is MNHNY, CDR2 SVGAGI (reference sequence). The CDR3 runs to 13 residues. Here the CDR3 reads CASSQELEDDQYF. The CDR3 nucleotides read TGTGCCAGCAGCCAAGAACTGGAGGACGACCAGTACTTC.

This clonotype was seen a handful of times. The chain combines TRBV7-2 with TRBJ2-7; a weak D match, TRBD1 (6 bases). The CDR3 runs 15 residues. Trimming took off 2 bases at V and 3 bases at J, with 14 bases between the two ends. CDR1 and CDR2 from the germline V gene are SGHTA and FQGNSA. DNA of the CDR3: TGTGCCAGCAGCTTAATTCGGACAGACTTCTACGAGCAGTACTTC. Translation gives CASSLIRTDFYEQYF.

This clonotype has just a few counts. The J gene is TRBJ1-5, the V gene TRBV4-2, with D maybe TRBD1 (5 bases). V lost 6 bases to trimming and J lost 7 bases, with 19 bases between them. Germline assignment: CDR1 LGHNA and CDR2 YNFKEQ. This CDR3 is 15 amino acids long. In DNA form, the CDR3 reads TGTGCCAGCAGTCTAAACCCGGGGGATAGACAGCCCCAGCATTTT. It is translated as CASSLNPGDRQPQHF.

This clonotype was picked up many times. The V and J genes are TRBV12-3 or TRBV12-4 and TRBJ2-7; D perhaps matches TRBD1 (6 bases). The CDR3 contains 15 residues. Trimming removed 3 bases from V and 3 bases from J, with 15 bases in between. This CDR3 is CASSLSPGTIYEQYF. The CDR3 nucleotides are TGTGCCAGCAGTTTGTCGCCGGGGACAATCTACGAGCAGTACTTC.

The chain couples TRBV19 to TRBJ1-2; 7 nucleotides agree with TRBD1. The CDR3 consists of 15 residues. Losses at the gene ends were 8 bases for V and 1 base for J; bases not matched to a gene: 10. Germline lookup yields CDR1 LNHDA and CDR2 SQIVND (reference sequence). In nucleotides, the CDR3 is TGTGCCAGTCAAGGGGGGACAGAAGTTAACTATGGCTACACCTTC. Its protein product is CASQGGTEVNYGYTF.

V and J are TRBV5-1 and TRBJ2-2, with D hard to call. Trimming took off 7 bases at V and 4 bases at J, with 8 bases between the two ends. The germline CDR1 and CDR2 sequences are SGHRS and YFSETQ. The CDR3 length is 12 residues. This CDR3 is CASHISTGELFF. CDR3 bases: TGCGCCAGCCACATTTCCACCGGGGAGCTGTTTTTT.

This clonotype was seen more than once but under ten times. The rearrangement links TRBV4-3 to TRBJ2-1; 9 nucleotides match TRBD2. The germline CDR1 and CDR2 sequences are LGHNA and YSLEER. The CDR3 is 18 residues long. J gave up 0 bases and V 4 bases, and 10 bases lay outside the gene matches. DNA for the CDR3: TGCGCCAGCAGCCGCCTAGCGGGGAGAACGGGCTCCTACAATGAGCAGTTCTTC. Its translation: CASSRLAGRTGSYNEQFF.

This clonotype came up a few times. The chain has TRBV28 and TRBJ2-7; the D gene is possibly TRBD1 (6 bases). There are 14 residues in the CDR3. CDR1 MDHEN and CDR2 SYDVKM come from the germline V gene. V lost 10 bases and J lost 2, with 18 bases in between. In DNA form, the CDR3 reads TGTGCCACCCAGGACAGAGATTGGCCCTACGAGCAGTACGTC. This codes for CATQDRDWPYEQYV.

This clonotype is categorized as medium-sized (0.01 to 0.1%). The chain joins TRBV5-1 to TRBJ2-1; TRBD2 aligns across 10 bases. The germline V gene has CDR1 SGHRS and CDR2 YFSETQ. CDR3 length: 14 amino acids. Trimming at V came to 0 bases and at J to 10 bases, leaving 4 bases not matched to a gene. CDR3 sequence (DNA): TGCGCCAGCAGCTTGGCAACTAGCGGGGAAGAGCAGTTCTTC. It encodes CASSLATSGEEQFF.

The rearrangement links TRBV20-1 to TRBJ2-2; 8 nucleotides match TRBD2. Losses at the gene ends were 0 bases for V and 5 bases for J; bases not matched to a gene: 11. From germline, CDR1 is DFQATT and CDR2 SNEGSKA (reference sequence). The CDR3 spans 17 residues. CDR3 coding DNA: TGCAGTGCTAGAGAGATACTAGCGGACCTGGTGACCGGGGAGCTGTTTTTT. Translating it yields CSAREILADLVTGELFF.

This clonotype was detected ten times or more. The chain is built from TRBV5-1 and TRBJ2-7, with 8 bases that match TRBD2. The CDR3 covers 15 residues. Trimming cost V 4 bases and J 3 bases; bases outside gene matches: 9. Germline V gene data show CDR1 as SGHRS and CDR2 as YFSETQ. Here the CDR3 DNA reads TGCGCCAGCAGCATATTGACTAGCGTCGACTACGAGCAGTACTTC. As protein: CASSILTSVDYEQYF.

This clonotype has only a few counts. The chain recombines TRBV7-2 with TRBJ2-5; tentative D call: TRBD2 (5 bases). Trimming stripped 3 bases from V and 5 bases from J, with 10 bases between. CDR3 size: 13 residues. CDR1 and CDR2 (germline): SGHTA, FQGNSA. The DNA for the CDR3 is TGTGCCAGCAGCTTTAGCGCTTCGGAGACCCAGTACTTC. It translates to CASSFSASETQYF.

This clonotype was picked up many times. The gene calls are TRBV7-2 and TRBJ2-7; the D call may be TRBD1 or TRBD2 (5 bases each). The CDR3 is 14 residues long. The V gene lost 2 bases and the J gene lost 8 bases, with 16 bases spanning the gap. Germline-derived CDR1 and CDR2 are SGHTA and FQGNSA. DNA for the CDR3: TGTGCCAGCAGCTTAACAGGTTGGGGGACCCAGCAGTACGTC. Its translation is CASSLTGWGTQQYV.

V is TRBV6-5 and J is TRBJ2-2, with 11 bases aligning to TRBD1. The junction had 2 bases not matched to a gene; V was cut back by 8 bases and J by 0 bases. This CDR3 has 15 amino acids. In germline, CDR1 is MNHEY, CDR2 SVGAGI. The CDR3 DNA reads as TGTGCCAGCCGGACAGGGGGCGCGAACACCGGGGAGCTGTTTTTT. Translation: CASRTGGANTGELFF.

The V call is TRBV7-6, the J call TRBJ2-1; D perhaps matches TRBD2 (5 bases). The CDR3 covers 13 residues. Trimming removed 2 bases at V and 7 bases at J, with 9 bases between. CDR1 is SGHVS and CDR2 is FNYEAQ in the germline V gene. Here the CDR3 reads CASSLIGGNEQFF. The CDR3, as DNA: TGTGCCAGCAGCTTAATAGGCGGGAATGAGCAGTTCTTC.

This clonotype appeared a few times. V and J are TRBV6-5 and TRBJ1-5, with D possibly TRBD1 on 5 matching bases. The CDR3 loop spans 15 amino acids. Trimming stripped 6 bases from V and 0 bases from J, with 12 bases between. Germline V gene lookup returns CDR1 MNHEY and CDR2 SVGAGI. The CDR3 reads CASSQSGGSNQPQHF. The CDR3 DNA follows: TGTGCCAGCAGCCAGTCGGGGGGTAGCAATCAGCCCCAGCATTTT.

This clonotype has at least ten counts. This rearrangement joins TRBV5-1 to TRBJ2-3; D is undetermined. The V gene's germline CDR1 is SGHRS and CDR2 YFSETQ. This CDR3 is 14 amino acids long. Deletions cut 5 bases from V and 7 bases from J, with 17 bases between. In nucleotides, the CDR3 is TGCGCCAGCAGTTTACGGTCTACAGAAAATACGCAGTATTTT. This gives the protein CASSLRSTENTQYF.

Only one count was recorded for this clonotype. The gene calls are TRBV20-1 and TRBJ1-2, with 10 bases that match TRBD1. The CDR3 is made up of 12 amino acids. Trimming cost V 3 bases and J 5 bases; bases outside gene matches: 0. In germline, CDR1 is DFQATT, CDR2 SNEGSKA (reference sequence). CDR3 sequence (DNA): TGCAGTGCTAGGGACAGGGGGTATGGCTACACCTTC. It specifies CSARDRGYGYTF.

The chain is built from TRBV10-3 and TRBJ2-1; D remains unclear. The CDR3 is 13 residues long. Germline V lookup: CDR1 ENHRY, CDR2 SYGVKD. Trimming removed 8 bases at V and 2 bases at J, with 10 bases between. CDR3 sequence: CAILTDPYNEQFF. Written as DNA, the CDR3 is TGTGCCATCCTGACGGACCCCTACAATGAGCAGTTCTTC.